This record looks at one T cell receptor (beta chain) sequence and its context. The data originate from a study of blood T cell repertoires in COVID-19. In the study overall: The analysed material was cDNA or gDNA that came from T cells, B-cell-depleted T cells, or PBMCs.

Trimming left V 1 base short and J 8 bases short, with 14 bases between. The length of the CDR3 is 15 residues. Germline V gene lookup returns CDR1 MGHRA and CDR2 YSYEKL. Authors' analysis steps: Estimation of nucleated cell counts relied on the amplification of reference gene primers. Method: immunoSEQ multiplex PCR; TCRdb's copy keeps in-frame clones and lacks some. V and J calls and clone size follow that table, whereas D and trimming were derived from the DNA. The data hold over 90,000 clones, with over 70% observed a single time. The TCR was taken from a human donor in a cohort sampled during active or convalescent COVID-19. The chain uses TRBV4-1 and TRBJ1-4; D might be TRBD1 (5 bases). The sequenced sample consisted of peripheral blood. CDR3 loop: CASSQVSRVGEKLFF. The CDR3 nucleotides are TGCGCCAGCAGCCAAGTATCCAGGGTGGGGGAAAAACTGTTTTTT.